This T cell receptor beta chain stems from a study of regulatory T cells in long-lasting Graves disease. Time point indicated: newly diagnosed GD, antithyroid drugs for less than 3 months. The TCR library used RNA extracted from PBMCs. Patients met American Thyroid Association criteria for Graves' disease. Trimming shortened V by 8 bases and J by 4 bases, and 5 bases separated the two germline ends. The CDR3 is 10 residues long. Germline V lookup: CDR1 MDHEN, CDR2 SYDVKM. This clonotype showed up many times. Arm-PCR of CDR3 regions and iRepertoire HTBI primers were the basis on which TCR beta libraries were built. From the multiplex PCR reads, TCRdb called clonotypes with MiXCR, one entry per CDR3 protein. The sample includes 560,000 or so distinct CDR3 sequences, more than 15% of them seen just once. The data were also submitted as part of a second study, on T cells in Graves' hyperthyroidism and ophthalmopathy.

The rearrangement links TRBV28 to TRBJ1-1; tentatively, D is TRBD1 (5 bases). The TCR originated in a man aged 18 to 30 with Graves disease. The sample in question was peripheral blood mononuclear cells (PBMCs), obtained at new diagnosis, from a patient treated with antithyroid drugs. CDR3 amino acids: CASGGTEAFF. The CDR3 DNA is TGTGCCAGCGGGGGCACTGAAGCTTTCTTT. Full variable domain (rest looked up from reference TRBV28 and TRBJ1-1): DVKVTQSSRYLVKRTGEKVFLECVQDMDHENMFWYRQDPGLGLRLIYFSYDVKMKEKGDIPEGYSVSREKKERFSLILESASTNQTSMYLCASGGTEAFFGQGTRLTVV.